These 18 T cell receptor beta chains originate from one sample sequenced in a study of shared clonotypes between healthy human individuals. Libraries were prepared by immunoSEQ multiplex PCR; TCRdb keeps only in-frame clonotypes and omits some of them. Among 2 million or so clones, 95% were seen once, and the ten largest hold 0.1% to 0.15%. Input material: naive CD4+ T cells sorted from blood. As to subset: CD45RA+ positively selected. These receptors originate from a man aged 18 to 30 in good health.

The CDR3 sequence is CASAALNTGELFF. The CDR3 DNA reads as TGTGCCAGCGCGGCTTTGAACACCGGGGAGCTGTTTTTT. The gene calls are TRBV7-8 and TRBJ2-2; D is ambiguous. Trimming cost V 8 bases and J 1 base, with 8 bases left between them. Germline V CDR1 and CDR2: SGHVS, FQNEAQ. CDR3 length equals 13 residues. Supplemented by reference TRBV7-8 and TRBJ2-2, the full variable domain reads GAGVSQSPRYKVAKRGQDVALRCDPISGHVSLFWYQQALGQGPEFLTYFQNEAQLDKSGLPSDRFFAERPEGSVSTLKIQRTQQEDSAVYLCASAALNTGELFFGEGSRLTVL.

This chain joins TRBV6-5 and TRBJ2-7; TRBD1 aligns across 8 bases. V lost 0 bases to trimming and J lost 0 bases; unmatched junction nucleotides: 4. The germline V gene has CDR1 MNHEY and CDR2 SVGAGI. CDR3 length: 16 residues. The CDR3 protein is CASSYSTGVLSYEQYF. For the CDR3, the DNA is TGTGCCAGCAGTTACTCGACAGGGGTCCTCTCCTACGAGCAGTACTTC.

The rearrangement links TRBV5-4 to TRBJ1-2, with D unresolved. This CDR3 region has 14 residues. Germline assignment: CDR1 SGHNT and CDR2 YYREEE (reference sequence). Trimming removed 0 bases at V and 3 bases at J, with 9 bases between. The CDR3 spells CASSLAYGYYGYTF. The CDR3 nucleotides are TGTGCCAGCAGCTTGGCGTACGGGTACTATGGCTACACCTTC.

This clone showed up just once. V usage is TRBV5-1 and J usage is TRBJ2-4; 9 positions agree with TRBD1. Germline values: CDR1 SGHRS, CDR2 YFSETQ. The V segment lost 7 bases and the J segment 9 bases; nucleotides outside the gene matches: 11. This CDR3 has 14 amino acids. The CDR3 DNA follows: TGCGCCAGCTCACCGGGACAGGGTGAGGGCATTCAGTACTTC. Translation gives CASSPGQGEGIQYF.

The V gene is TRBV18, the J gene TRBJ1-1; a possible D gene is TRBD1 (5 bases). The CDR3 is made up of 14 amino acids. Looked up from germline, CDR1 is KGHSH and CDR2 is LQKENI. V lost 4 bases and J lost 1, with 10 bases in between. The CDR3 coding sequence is TGTGCCAGCTCACGAACACAGGAGAACACTGAAGCTTTCTTT. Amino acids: CASSRTQENTEAFF. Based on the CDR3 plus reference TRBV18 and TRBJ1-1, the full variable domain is NAGVMQNPRHLVRRRGQEARLRCSPMKGHSHVYWYRQLPEEGLKFMVYLQKENIIDESGMPKERFSAEFPKEGPSILRIQQVVRGDSAAYFCASSRTQENTEAFFGQGTRLTVV.

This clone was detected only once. CDR3 sequence: CASSSLGSGSADTQYF. CDR3 sequence (DNA): TGTGCCAGCAGCTCCTTAGGGAGCGGGAGCGCAGATACGCAGTATTTT. V and J are TRBV9 and TRBJ2-3, with 8 bases identical to TRBD2. The CDR3 contains 16 residues. CDR1 is SGDLS and CDR2 is YYNGEE in the germline V gene. With 4 bases clipped from V and 4 bases from J, the junction kept 11 bases outside the gene matches.

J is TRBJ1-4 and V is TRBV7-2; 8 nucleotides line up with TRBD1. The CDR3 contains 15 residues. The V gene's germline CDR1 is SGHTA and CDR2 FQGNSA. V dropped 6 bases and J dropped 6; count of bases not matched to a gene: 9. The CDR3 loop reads CASSRQGAGDEKLFF. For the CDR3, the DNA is TGTGCCAGCAGTCGGCAGGGGGCGGGGGATGAAAAACTGTTTTTT.

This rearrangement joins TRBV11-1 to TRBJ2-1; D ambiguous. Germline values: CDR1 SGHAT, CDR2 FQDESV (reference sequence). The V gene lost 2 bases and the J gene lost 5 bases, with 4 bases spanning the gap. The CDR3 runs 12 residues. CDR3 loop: CASSLRNNEQFF. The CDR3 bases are TGTGCCAGCAGCTTACGTAACAATGAGCAGTTCTTC.

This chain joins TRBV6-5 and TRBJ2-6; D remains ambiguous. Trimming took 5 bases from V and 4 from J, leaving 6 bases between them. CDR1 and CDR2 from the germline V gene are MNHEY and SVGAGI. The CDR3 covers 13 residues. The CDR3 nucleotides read TGTGCCAGCAGTCAACAGGGGGCCAACGTCCTGACTTTC. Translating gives CASSQQGANVLTF.

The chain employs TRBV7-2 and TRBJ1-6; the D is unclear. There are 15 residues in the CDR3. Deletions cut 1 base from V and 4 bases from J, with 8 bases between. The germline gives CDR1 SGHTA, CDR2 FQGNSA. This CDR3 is CASSLGQAYNSPLHF. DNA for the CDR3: TGTGCCAGCAGCTTAGGGCAGGCATATAATTCACCCCTCCACTTT.

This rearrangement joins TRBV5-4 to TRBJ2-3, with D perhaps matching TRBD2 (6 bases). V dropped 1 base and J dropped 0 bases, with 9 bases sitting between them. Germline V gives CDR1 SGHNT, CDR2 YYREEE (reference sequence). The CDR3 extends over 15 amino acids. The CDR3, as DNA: TGTGCCAGCAGCTTGCCGGGGGTTAGCACAGATACGCAGTATTTT. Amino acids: CASSLPGVSTDTQYF.

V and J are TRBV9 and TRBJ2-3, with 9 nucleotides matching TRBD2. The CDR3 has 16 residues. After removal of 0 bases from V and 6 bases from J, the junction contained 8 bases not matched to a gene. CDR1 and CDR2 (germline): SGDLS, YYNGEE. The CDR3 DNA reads TGTGCCAGCAGCGTAGCCCCGTATGCGGGAGGGGATACGCAGTATTTT. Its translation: CASSVAPYAGGDTQYF.

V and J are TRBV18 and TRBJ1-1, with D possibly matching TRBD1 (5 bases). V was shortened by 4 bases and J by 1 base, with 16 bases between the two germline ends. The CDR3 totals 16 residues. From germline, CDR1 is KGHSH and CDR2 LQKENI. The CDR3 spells CASSHNRDGQNTEAFF. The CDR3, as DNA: TGTGCCAGCTCACATAACCGGGACGGCCAGAACACTGAAGCTTTCTTT. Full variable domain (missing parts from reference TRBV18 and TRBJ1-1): NAGVMQNPRHLVRRRGQEARLRCSPMKGHSHVYWYRQLPEEGLKFMVYLQKENIIDESGMPKERFSAEFPKEGPSILRIQQVVRGDSAAYFCASSHNRDGQNTEAFFGQGTRLTVV.

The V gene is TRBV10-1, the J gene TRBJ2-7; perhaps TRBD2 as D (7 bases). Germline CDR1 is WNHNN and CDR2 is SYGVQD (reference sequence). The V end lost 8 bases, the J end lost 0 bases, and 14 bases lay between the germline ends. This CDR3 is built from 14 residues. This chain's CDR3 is CASSEGGDSYEQYF. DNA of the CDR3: TGCGCCAGCTCTGAGGGGGGGGACTCCTACGAGCAGTACTTC.

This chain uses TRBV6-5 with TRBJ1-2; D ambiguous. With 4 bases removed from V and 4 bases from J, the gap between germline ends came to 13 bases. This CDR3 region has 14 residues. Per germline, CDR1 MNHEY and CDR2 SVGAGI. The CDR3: CASSCCRKTYGYTF. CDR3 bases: TGTGCCAGCAGTTGTTGTAGAAAGACCTATGGCTACACCTTC.

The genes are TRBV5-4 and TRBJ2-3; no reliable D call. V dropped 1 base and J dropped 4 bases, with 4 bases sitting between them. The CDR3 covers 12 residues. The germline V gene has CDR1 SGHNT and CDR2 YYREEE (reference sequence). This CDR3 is CASSLFSDTQYF. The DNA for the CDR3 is TGTGCCAGCAGCTTGTTTTCAGATACGCAGTATTTT.

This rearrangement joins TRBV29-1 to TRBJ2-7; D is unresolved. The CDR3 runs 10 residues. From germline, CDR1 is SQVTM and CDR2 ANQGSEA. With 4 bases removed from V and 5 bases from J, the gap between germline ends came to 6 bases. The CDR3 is CSVGDHEQYF. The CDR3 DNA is TGCAGCGTTGGCGACCACGAGCAGTACTTC.

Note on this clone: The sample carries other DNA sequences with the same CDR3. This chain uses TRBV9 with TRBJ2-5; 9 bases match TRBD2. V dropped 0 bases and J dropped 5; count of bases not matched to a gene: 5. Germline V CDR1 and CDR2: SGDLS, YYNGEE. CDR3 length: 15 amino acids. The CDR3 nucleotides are TGTGCCAGCAGCGTAGGGCTAGCGGGGTTGGAGACCCAGTACTTC. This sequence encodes CASSVGLAGLETQYF.